The next 25 T cell receptor beta chains were all read from a single sample in a study of cytomegalovirus exposure and HLA in healthy donors. Primers included in the PCR were 60 Vbeta and 13 Jbeta primers. Profiled with immunoSEQ multiplex PCR; TCRdb holds only in-frame clones, not every one. The sample lists 200,000 to 250,000 clones; around 80% were seen once. The sequencing sample was made of PBMCs. The receptors were sampled from a woman in her forties in good health and CMV-seropositive.

The gene calls are TRBV5-8 and TRBJ2-3, with 8 positions matching TRBD1. Germline-derived CDR1 and CDR2 are SGHTS and YDEGEE. CDR3 length: 15 residues. Trimming cost V 2 bases and J 3 bases; bases outside gene matches: 5. The CDR3: CASSFPGQETDTQYF. CDR3 DNA: TGTGCCAGCAGCTTCCCGGGACAGGAGACAGATACGCAGTATTTT.

V gene TRBV7-2 combines with J gene TRBJ1-1; 9 positions match TRBD1. This CDR3 is built from 15 residues. Trimming took 3 bases from V and 4 from J; bases not matched to a gene: 6. Germline V gene data show CDR1 as SGHTA and CDR2 as FQGNSA. DNA for the CDR3: TGTGCCAGCAGCTTTATGACAGGGGGGGGCACTGAAGCTTTCTTT. It specifies CASSFMTGGGTEAFF. Based on the CDR3 plus reference TRBV7-2 and TRBJ1-1, the full variable domain is GAGVSQSPSNKVTEKGKDVELRCDPISGHTALYWYRQSLGQGLEFLIYFQGNSAPDKSGLPSDRFSAERTGGSVSTLTIQRTQQEDSAVYLCASSFMTGGGTEAFFGQGTRLTVV.

CDR3 nucleotides: TGTGCCAGCAGTAGTATCGGGACTAGCTTTGGGGAGCAGTACTTC. It yields the protein CASSSIGTSFGEQYF. This sequence joins TRBV28 and TRBJ2-7; 9 bases map to TRBD2. With V trimmed by 5 bases and J by 7 bases, 12 bases remained unmatched. The germline CDR1 and CDR2 sequences are MDHEN and SYDVKM. The CDR3 extends over 15 amino acids.

The CDR3 region is CASSPGTDHEKLFF. As DNA, the CDR3 is TGTGCCAGCAGCCCCGGGACAGACCATGAAAAACTGTTTTTT. The chain uses TRBV5-4 and TRBJ1-4, with 7 bases aligning to TRBD1. The junction had 6 bases not matched to a gene; V was cut back by 4 bases and J by 6 bases. This CDR3 spans 14 amino acids. Germline V gene data show CDR1 as SGHNT and CDR2 as YYREEE (reference sequence).

The chain couples TRBV18 to TRBJ2-7; TRBD2 is a possible D gene (5 bases). V lost 3 bases and J 0 bases, leaving 12 bases between the germline ends. Germline CDR1 reads KGHSH; CDR2 reads LQKENI. There are 15 residues in the CDR3. Written as DNA, the CDR3 is TGTGCCAGCTCACCCACCCGGGAAGCCTCCTACGAGCAGTACTTC. Translation: CASSPTREASYEQYF.

DNA for the CDR3: TGTGCCAGCAGCTTAGATTTGGTAGATACCAATCAGCCCCAGCATTTT. This codes for CASSLDLVDTNQPQHF. The gene calls are TRBV7-9 and TRBJ1-5, with unresolved D. The CDR3 length is 16 residues. The V and J ends lost 1 base and 3 bases respectively, with 13 bases between them. Germline CDR1 and CDR2: SEHNR and FQNEAQ (reference sequence). The full variable domain, in which reference TRBV7-9 and TRBJ1-5 provide the parts outside the CDR3, is DTGVSQNPRHKITKRGQNVTFRCDPISEHNRLYWYRQTLGQGPEFLTYFQNEAQLEKSRLLSDRFSAERPKGSFSTLEIQRTEQGDSAMYLCASSLDLVDTNQPQHFGDGTRLSIL.

The CDR3 region is CASSLQPGQGNEKLFF. CDR3 nucleotide sequence: TGTGCCAGCAGTTTACAACCGGGACAGGGAAATGAAAAACTGTTTTTT. The chain is built from TRBV2 and TRBJ1-4; 9 bases fit TRBD1. This CDR3 region has 16 residues. Germline V CDR1 and CDR2: SNHLY, FYNNEI. The V and J ends lost 5 bases and 5 bases, in that order; junction bases with no gene match: 9.

There are a few counts of this clone. This chain joins TRBV14 and TRBJ1-1, with D possibly matching TRBD1 (5 bases). The CDR3 contains 13 residues. Per germline, CDR1 SGHDN and CDR2 FVKESK. Trimming shortened V by 1 base and J by 8 bases, and 11 bases separated the two germline ends. In DNA form, the CDR3 reads TGTGCCAGCAGCCAAGTGAGTAGGGGAGAAGCTTTCTTT. Its translation: CASSQVSRGEAFF.

The chain has TRBV6-5 and TRBJ1-2; tentatively, D is TRBD1 (5 bases). Trimming took 5 bases from V and 4 from J, leaving 14 bases between them. The CDR3 sequence is 14 residues long. Looked up from germline, CDR1 is MNHEY and CDR2 is SVGAGI. The DNA of the CDR3 is TGTGCCAGCAGTGAACCGACAGCTATCTATGGCTACACCTTC. Translated: CASSEPTAIYGYTF.

This clone was counted once. The chain recombines TRBV5-1 with TRBJ2-2; possible D gene TRBD2, 5 bases. V lost 0 bases and J 2 bases, leaving 8 bases between the germline ends. CDR1 and CDR2 (germline): SGHRS, YFSETQ. The CDR3 is 15 amino acids. CDR3 region: CASSLASGNTGELFF. The CDR3 nucleotides read TGCGCCAGCAGCTTGGCCTCGGGAAACACCGGGGAGCTGTTTTTT.

The chain couples TRBV18 to TRBJ1-1; D call uncertain. V was cut by 2 bases and J by 0 bases, with 19 bases left in between. The V gene's germline CDR1 is KGHSH and CDR2 LQKENI. This CDR3 has 18 residues. The CDR3 DNA reads as TGTGCCAGCTCACCAATCCCCGCAGGCACCCCCATGAACACTGAAGCTTTCTTT. Translating it yields CASSPIPAGTPMNTEAFF.

This chain connects TRBV7-9 to TRBJ1-1; D perhaps matches TRBD1 (5 bases). Germline loops: CDR1 SEHNR, CDR2 FQNEAQ (reference sequence). Trimming left V 5 bases short and J 0 bases short, with 10 bases between. The CDR3 contains 14 residues. The CDR3 protein is CASSPTELNTEAFF. DNA of the CDR3: TGTGCCAGCAGCCCGACAGAACTGAACACTGAAGCTTTCTTT.

Regarding this clone: The same CDR3 can be traced to other DNA sequences in this sample. V usage is TRBV30 and J usage is TRBJ1-3; 12 bases align to TRBD1. The CDR3 covers 16 residues. Germline V lookup: CDR1 GTSNPN, CDR2 SVGIG (reference sequence). After removal of 4 bases from V and 4 bases from J, the junction contained 8 bases not matched to a gene. The CDR3 protein is CAWNSGTGGSGNTIYF. The CDR3 DNA reads TGTGCCTGGAATTCTGGGACAGGGGGCTCCGGAAACACCATATATTTT.

Worth noting for this clone: At one end the junction does not follow the germline gene, possibly because of a read error. V and J are TRBV7-9 and TRBJ2-7, with 13 bases aligning to TRBD2. CDR3 length equals 18 residues. Per germline, CDR1 SEHNR and CDR2 FQNEAQ (reference sequence). This CDR3 is CSSSSWSKTSGRLYEQYF. The CDR3 DNA sequence: TGTTCCAGCAGCTCCTGGAGTAAGACTAGCGGGAGGCTCTACGAGCAGTACTTC.

This chain links TRBV30 with TRBJ2-3; the match to TRBD2 covers 9 bases. V was clipped by 4 bases and J by 2 bases; unmatched bases: 4. Germline V gives CDR1 GTSNPN, CDR2 SVGIG (reference sequence). This CDR3 comprises 14 residues. CDR3 nucleotide sequence: TGTGCCTGGAATCAGCGGGGGGTCACAGATACGCAGTATTTT. Translation: CAWNQRGVTDTQYF.

The rearrangement uses TRBV5-5 and TRBJ2-5; D uncertain. With 0 bases removed from V and 1 base from J, the gap between germline ends came to 10 bases. The CDR3 covers 15 residues. Germline loops: CDR1 SGHKS, CDR2 YYEKEE (reference sequence). The CDR3 region has the DNA TGTGCCAGCAGCTTGGCCGCCCGCAGCCAAGAGACCCAGTACTTC. Encoded protein: CASSLAARSQETQYF. Based on the CDR3 plus reference TRBV5-5 and TRBJ2-5, the full variable domain is DAGVTQSPTHLIKTRGQQVTLRCSPISGHKSVSWYQQVLGQGPQFIFQYYEKEERGRGNFPDRFSARQFPNYSSELNVNALLLGDSALYLCASSLAARSQETQYFGPGTRLLVL.

A word on this clone: The junction shows a germline mismatch at one end, possibly a read error. The rearrangement links TRBV6-1 to TRBJ2-7; TRBD2 matches 11 bases. From germline, CDR1 is MNHNS and CDR2 SASEGT. The CDR3 runs 15 residues. Here the CDR3 reads CASREGLAGPYEQYF. The CDR3 region has the DNA TGTGCCAGCAGGGAAGGACTAGCGGGCCCCTACGAGCAGTACTTC.

V is TRBV6-5 and J is TRBJ1-1, with TRBD1 matching 7 bases. In germline, CDR1 is MNHEY, CDR2 SVGAGI. This CDR3 contains 15 residues. Losses at the gene ends were 8 bases for V and 0 bases for J; bases not matched to a gene: 9. The DNA for the CDR3 is TGTGCCAGCTGGGGTCTCGGGACAGTGAACACTGAAGCTTTCTTT. It translates to CASWGLGTVNTEAFF.

The rearrangement links TRBV19 to TRBJ1-5; D remains unclear. The germline gives CDR1 LNHDA, CDR2 SQIVND (reference sequence). The CDR3 totals 12 residues. V was clipped by 7 bases and J by 0 bases, with 4 bases between them. For the CDR3, the DNA is TGTGCCAGTACAGATAGCAATCAGCCCCAGCATTTT. This translates into CASTDSNQPQHF.

The V gene is TRBV28, the J gene TRBJ2-5, with 13 bases matching TRBD2. Germline CDR1 and CDR2: MDHEN and SYDVKM. The V segment lost 5 bases and the J segment 2 bases; nucleotides outside the gene matches: 11. This CDR3 region has 18 residues. In DNA, the CDR3 is TGTGCCAGCAGTCCTGGACTAGCGGGGGCGAGCGCACAAGAGACCCAGTACTTC. This translates into CASSPGLAGASAQETQYF.

This clone was picked up a small number of times. The chain recombines TRBV18 with TRBJ2-2, with 9 bases identical to TRBD1. The germline gives CDR1 KGHSH, CDR2 LQKENI. V was clipped by 0 bases and J by 3 bases; unmatched bases: 2. The CDR3 loop spans 16 amino acids. The chain's CDR3 is CASSPPGQGDTGELFF. The DNA for the CDR3 is TGTGCCAGCTCACCACCGGGACAGGGTGACACCGGGGAGCTGTTTTTT.

This clone came up once. The rearrangement links TRBV5-4 to TRBJ2-7; 7 nucleotides line up with TRBD1. Germline lookup yields CDR1 SGHNT and CDR2 YYREEE (reference sequence). V was clipped by 3 bases and J by 2 bases; unmatched bases: 8. CDR3 length: 15 residues. The CDR3 sequence is CASSSGTVGAYEQYF. DNA of the CDR3: TGTGCCAGCAGCTCCGGGACAGTGGGAGCCTACGAGCAGTACTTC.

CDR3 loop: CASSELTIAKNIQYF. CDR3 DNA: TGTGCCAGCAGTGAACTAACCATAGCCAAAAACATTCAGTACTTC. This chain connects TRBV6-1 to TRBJ2-4, with D hard to call. There are 15 residues in the CDR3. The V gene lost 2 bases and the J gene lost 0 bases, with 8 bases spanning the gap. CDR1 and CDR2 from the germline V gene are MNHNS and SASEGT.

The rearrangement uses TRBV9 and TRBJ1-1, with 11 bases that match TRBD1. From germline, CDR1 is SGDLS and CDR2 YYNGEE. The length of the CDR3 is 15 residues. The V gene end was trimmed by 2 bases and the J gene end by 5 bases; junction bases not matched to a gene: 5. CDR3 coding DNA: TGTGCCAGCAGCGTTGGACAGGGGGCGAGAACTGAAGCTTTCTTT. Translating gives CASSVGQGARTEAFF.

This chain joins TRBV4-1 and TRBJ2-7; 10 bases are a match to TRBD1. The CDR3 is made up of 16 amino acids. The germline gives CDR1 MGHRA, CDR2 YSYEKL. V shed 0 bases and J 2 bases; nucleotides not matched to a gene: 4. CDR3 sequence (DNA): TGCGCCAGCAGCCAAGATCCGACAGGGGGCCCCTACGAGCAGTACTTC. Translation: CASSQDPTGGPYEQYF.